This T cell receptor (beta chain) originates from a study of circulating and synovial CD4+ cells in juvenile arthritis. Study-level points and caveats: Shared-clonotype fractions with synovium likely underestimate full repertoire overlap. These repertoires were less diverse than bulk blood CD4 repertoires. Compared with bulk blood, circulating pathogenic-like lymphocytes shared substantially more CDR3 sequences with synovial T cells.

Data came from immunoSEQ multiplex PCR; TCRdb stores just in-frame clones and leaves some out. The sample lists more than 1,200 clones, 88% occurring once. V lost 3 bases, J lost 0 bases, and 8 bases lay in between. This CDR3 spans 15 amino acids. Per germline, CDR1 LNHDA and CDR2 SQIVND (reference sequence). Regarding this clone: The antigen is undetermined.

The sample was HLA-DR+ CD4+ T cells from blood. Subset in this sample: circulating pathogenic-like lymphocytes, sorted as HLA-DR+CD14-CD3+CD4+CD25low/- blood T cells. The receptor was isolated from a human donor with juvenile idiopathic arthritis. This rearrangement joins TRBV19 to TRBJ2-2, with D possibly matching TRBD1 (5 bases). The CDR3 DNA follows: TGTGCCAGTAGTATTGGCAGGGCGAACACCGGGGAGCTGTTTTTT. Translated, it gives CASSIGRANTGELFF.